The sequence of this T cell receptor beta chain was determined in a study of blood T cell repertoires in COVID-19. This CDR3 comprises 15 residues. The V and J ends lost 7 bases and 1 base, in that order; junction bases with no gene match: 8. Germline V gene lookup returns CDR1 LNHDA and CDR2 SQIVND (reference sequence). Original processing methods: Cell counts per sample came from amplifying reference gene primers. Clones were read by immunoSEQ multiplex PCR, and TCRdb kept only the in-frame ones, dropping some. The V and J calls and clone size come from that table; D and trimming were worked out from the DNA. The repertoire has fewer than 500,000 clones, roughly 90% of them found once; the top ten carry around 0.92%. Seattle enrolled patients during active infection and tracked them longitudinally.

V is TRBV19 and J is TRBJ1-1, with 8 bases matching TRBD1. This TCR was sampled from a man between 18 and 29 years old with COVID-19, enrolled during active disease. The specimen was peripheral blood. This chain's CDR3 is CASNPGDRRNTEAFF. In nucleotides, the CDR3 is TGTGCCAGTAACCCAGGGGACAGGAGGAACACTGAAGCTTTCTTT.